Listed here are 2 T cell receptor beta chains from one sample, sequenced in a study of blood T cell repertoires in COVID-19. The assay was immunoSEQ multiplex PCR, and TCRdb's table has in-frame clones only and misses some. Of 300,000 to 400,000 clones in the sample, around 91% were seen once. The sequencing sample was made of PBMCs or T cells enriched from blood (not recorded which). The receptors here all came from a man younger than 35 who had recovered from COVID-19.

The chain carries TRBV7-9 and TRBJ2-1; TRBD2 aligns across 9 bases. The CDR3 covers 16 residues. Germline assignment: CDR1 SEHNR and CDR2 FQNEAQ (reference sequence). With 0 bases clipped from V and 7 bases from J, the junction kept 7 bases outside the gene matches. CDR3 region: CASSLARGLAVNEQFF. DNA of the CDR3: TGTGCCAGCAGCTTAGCGCGGGGACTAGCTGTTAATGAGCAGTTCTTC. Full variable domain (remainder filled in from reference TRBV7-9 and TRBJ2-1): DTGVSQNPRHKITKRGQNVTFRCDPISEHNRLYWYRQTLGQGPEFLTYFQNEAQLEKSRLLSDRFSAERPKGSFSTLEIQRTEQGDSAMYLCASSLARGLAVNEQFFGPGTRLTVL.

CDR3 sequence reads: CASSQDRAGSSRGNEQFF. The DNA for the CDR3 is TGCGCCAGCAGCCAAGATCGTGCGGGGAGCTCCAGGGGGAATGAGCAGTTCTTC. The rearrangement joins TRBV4-3 to TRBJ2-1; perhaps TRBD1 as D (7 bases). The V gene lost 0 bases and the J gene lost 7 bases, with 22 bases spanning the gap. There are 18 residues in the CDR3. Germline V lookup: CDR1 LGHNA, CDR2 YSLEER.